This TCR beta chain was sequenced in a study of cytomegalovirus exposure and HLA in healthy donors. Study-wide results and caveats: Later on, a genetic analysis was performed. It linked a missense variant in DCLRE1C with V- and J-gene trimming of TCR beta. Sequences of the TCR beta chain were said to predict the HLA-A and HLA-B alleles of most subjects accurately. Most TCR sequences showed up rarely, but some public TCRs showed up in many donors. Earlier analysis yielded a pattern in which most TCR beta V segments were productive about 90% or about 30% of the time.

A note on this clone: The antigen is undetermined.

The PCR ran on 60 Vbeta and 13 Jbeta primers. Clones were read by immunoSEQ multiplex PCR, and TCRdb kept only the in-frame ones, dropping some. The sample records approximately 100,000 clones, roughly 82% being singletons. V dropped 6 bases and J dropped 3; count of bases not matched to a gene: 6. The CDR3 is 14 amino acids. Germline assignment: CDR1 SNHLY and CDR2 FYNNEI. This TCR was recovered from a man in his fifties or sixties in good health and CMV-seronegative. J is TRBJ1-2 and V is TRBV2; 8 bases map to TRBD1. Sample: PBMCs. CDR3 nucleotides: TGTGCCAGCAGAGCAGGGGGCGCTGACTATGGCTACACCTTC. Its protein is CASRAGGADYGYTF.